This paragraph reports one TCR beta chain. This sample was included in a study of cytomegalovirus exposure and HLA in healthy donors. At the level of the study: From HLA-typed donors, an early data release held about 85 million unique TCRs. When just under 400 donors were genotyped, over 80% of them were found to fall in the Caucasian-associated ancestry cluster.

Trimming removed 0 bases from V and 5 bases from J, with 10 bases in between. CDR1 LGHNA and CDR2 YSLEER come from the germline V gene. CDR3 length: 15 residues. Both 60 Vbeta primers and 13 Jbeta primers went into the PCR. The method was immunoSEQ multiplex PCR; TCRdb's version includes in-frame clones alone and lacks a portion of them. Of 100,000 or so clones in the sample, 73% are singletons; the top ten hold more than 3%. Nominal health characterized the donors when sampled, though unrecorded immune exposures were likely. The sample was PBMCs. The TCR comes from a man between 40 and 49 years old in good health and CMV-seronegative. The chain combines TRBV4-3 with TRBJ1-4; TRBD1 is a possible D gene (5 bases). Here the CDR3 DNA reads TGCGCCAGCAGCCAAGATGGGCACAGGAATGAAAAACTGTTTTTT. This sequence encodes CASSQDGHRNEKLFF.